The T cell receptor (beta chain) under discussion was sequenced for a study of T-cell memory formation after mild COVID-19. About the study: Most TCR clusters belonged to a single donor.

TCRdb reprocessed the 5' RACE reads with MiXCR, giving one entry per CDR3 protein. This sample carries some 350,000 distinct CDR3 sequences, approximately 15% of them seen once, and the ten largest clones take 20% to 25%. Overall study findings and caveats: While clones contracting from day 15 to 85 were balanced between CD4 and CD8, later expanders leaned CD4+.

Regarding this clonotype: What it binds is not known.

There are 16 residues in the CDR3. Per the germline V gene, CDR1 is SGHRS and CDR2 is YFSETQ. The V and J ends lost 0 bases and 7 bases, in that order; junction bases with no gene match: 7. What was sequenced was PBMCs or a T cell subset sorted from them (not recorded which). J is TRBJ2-1 and V is TRBV5-1; 10 nucleotides match TRBD1. The receptor comes from a man aged 18 to 29 who had mild COVID-19 (a few samples of this study predate the infection). Cell type and time point are not known. The CDR3 DNA reads TGCGCCAGCAGCTTGGAGGGACAGGGGATTTGGAATGAGCAGTTCTTC. The encoded protein is CASSLEGQGIWNEQFF.